This entry lists 18 T cell receptor beta chains sequenced from one sample in a study of blood T cell repertoires in COVID-19. Clones were sequenced by immunoSEQ multiplex PCR, and TCRdb holds only the in-frame ones, with some missing. Counted here are a few hundred thousand clones, approximately 90% occurring once; the ten biggest clones make up 5.5% to 8%. The material sequenced was peripheral blood. These receptor sequences come from a woman aged 25 to 39 who had recovered from COVID-19.

This clone was picked up a small number of times. The chain couples TRBV4-1 to TRBJ2-5; tentatively, D is TRBD2 (6 bases). CDR3 length equals 16 residues. Germline CDR1 reads MGHRA; CDR2 reads YSYEKL. V was clipped by 1 base and J by 0 bases, with 12 bases between them. Here the CDR3 DNA reads TGCGCCAGCAGCCAAGTTGGTGGGGGGTACCAAGAGACCCAGTACTTC. This sequence encodes CASSQVGGGYQETQYF.

The rearrangement joins TRBV19 to TRBJ1-1, with TRBD1 as a possible D gene (6 bases). Germline V gene sequence: CDR1 LNHDA, CDR2 SQIVND (reference sequence). The V gene lost 1 base and the J gene lost 0 bases, with 9 bases spanning the gap. This CDR3 region has 15 residues. The CDR3 loop is CASSIGDRLNTEAFF. The CDR3 DNA sequence: TGTGCCAGTAGTATAGGAGACAGGTTGAACACTGAAGCTTTCTTT.

V usage is TRBV28 and J usage is TRBJ1-1, with 8 bases fitting TRBD1. Trimming cost V 6 bases and J 5 bases; bases outside gene matches: 11. The CDR3 extends over 15 amino acids. CDR1 and CDR2 (germline): MDHEN, SYDVKM. As DNA, the CDR3 is TGTGCCAGCAGCCTCCCCCAGGGGGCTGGGACTGAAGCTTTCTTT. Translation gives CASSLPQGAGTEAFF.

The chain carries TRBV5-1 and TRBJ2-2; 8 nucleotides line up with TRBD2. Germline values: CDR1 SGHRS, CDR2 YFSETQ. This CDR3 is built from 15 residues. Trimming cost V 0 bases and J 6 bases; bases outside gene matches: 4. In DNA form, the CDR3 reads TGCGCCAGCAGCTTGGCCGGGGGGGCAGCCGGGGAGCTGTTTTTT. Translating gives CASSLAGGAAGELFF.

This clone came up once. J is TRBJ1-3 and V is TRBV6-5; D unclear. The CDR3 totals 16 residues. Per germline, CDR1 MNHEY and CDR2 SVGAGI. V lost 0 bases to trimming and J lost 4 bases, with 13 bases between them. The CDR3 sequence is CASSYSITGVGNTIYF. The CDR3, as DNA: TGTGCCAGCAGTTACTCGATAACCGGGGTCGGAAACACCATATATTTT.

The V gene is TRBV3-1 (or the pseudogene TRBV3-2), the J gene TRBJ1-4, with 7 bases that match TRBD1. Germline trimming cut 1 base from V and 6 bases from J; bases unmatched to any gene: 5. Germline CDR1 LGHDT, CDR2 YNNKEL (reference sequence). This CDR3 spans 15 amino acids. CDR3 sequence reads: CASSQGTGTDEKLFF. DNA for the CDR3: TGTGCCAGCAGCCAAGGGACCGGGACAGATGAAAAACTGTTTTTT.

The genes are TRBV5-6 and TRBJ2-7, with D possibly TRBD1 on 5 matching bases. The CDR3 runs to 13 residues. Per the germline V gene, CDR1 is SGHDT and CDR2 is YYEEEE. The ends were cut back, 3 bases at V and 0 bases at J, with 7 bases in the middle. CDR3 region: CASSYGHSYEQYF. The CDR3 bases are TGTGCCAGCAGCTACGGACACTCCTACGAGCAGTACTTC. Filled out from reference TRBV5-6 and TRBJ2-7, the complete variable domain reads DAGVTQSPTHLIKTRGQQVTLRCSPKSGHDTVSWYQQALGQGPQFIFQYYEEEERQRGNFPDRFSGHQFPNYSSELNVNALLLGDSALYLCASSYGHSYEQYFGPGTRLTVT.

The chain couples TRBV4-1 to TRBJ1-2; 7 bases fit TRBD1. Germline values: CDR1 MGHRA, CDR2 YSYEKL. With V trimmed by 0 bases and J by 8 bases, 9 bases remained unmatched. The CDR3 is 15 residues long. The chain's CDR3 is CASSQEWQGGRGYTF. Here the CDR3 DNA reads TGCGCCAGCAGCCAAGAATGGCAGGGGGGCCGGGGCTACACCTTC.

This chain links TRBV18 with TRBJ1-6; TRBD1 matches at 9 bases. Germline assignment: CDR1 KGHSH and CDR2 LQKENI. The trim removed 1 base at V and 8 bases at J, leaving 6 bases unmatched. The CDR3 runs to 16 residues. Here the CDR3 reads CASSPLPTGGDSPLHF. In DNA, the CDR3 is TGTGCCAGCTCACCACTTCCAACAGGGGGCGATTCACCCCTCCACTTT.

This clone was observed a single time. The chain carries TRBV28 and TRBJ1-5; D gene ambiguous. The CDR3 is 14 residues long. Trimming pared 3 bases from V and 2 bases from J, leaving 8 bases between. Germline CDR1 reads MDHEN; CDR2 reads SYDVKM. CDR3 DNA sequence: TGTGCCAGCAGTTTTGTCTTTGGCAATCAGCCCCAGCATTTT. Residues: CASSFVFGNQPQHF. The complete variable domain, with remaining parts taken from reference TRBV28 and TRBJ1-5, reads DVKVTQSSRYLVKRTGEKVFLECVQDMDHENMFWYRQDPGLGLRLIYFSYDVKMKEKGDIPEGYSVSREKKERFSLILESASTNQTSMYLCASSFVFGNQPQHFGDGTRLSIL.

This clone was seen just once. This sequence joins TRBV5-4 and TRBJ1-5; 8 bases are shared with TRBD1. The V segment lost 3 bases and the J segment 1 base; nucleotides outside the gene matches: 3. There are 15 residues in the CDR3. Germline CDR1 reads SGHNT; CDR2 reads YYREEE (reference sequence). The CDR3 spells CASSSQGGSNQPQHF. DNA of the CDR3: TGTGCCAGCAGCTCACAGGGGGGCAGCAATCAGCCCCAGCATTTT.

The chain joins TRBV3-1 (or the pseudogene TRBV3-2) to TRBJ1-5, with a tentative D call TRBD1 (5 bases). V lost 4 bases, J lost 4 bases, and 11 bases lay in between. This CDR3 is 14 amino acids long. Looked up from germline, CDR1 is LGHDT and CDR2 is YNNKEL (reference sequence). The CDR3 region has the DNA TGTGCCAGCAGCCGAGGACACTCAAATCAGCCCCAGCATTTT. Translating it yields CASSRGHSNQPQHF.

The rearrangement links TRBV6-5 to TRBJ1-5, with a possible D match to TRBD1 (5 bases). The V gene lost 6 bases and the J gene lost 1 base, with 7 bases spanning the gap. Looked up from germline, CDR1 is MNHEY and CDR2 is SVGAGI. The CDR3 loop spans 13 amino acids. The CDR3 sequence is CASRRQSNQPQHF. Here the CDR3 DNA reads TGTGCCAGCAGGAGACAGAGCAATCAGCCCCAGCATTTT.

This clone was observed once. This chain links TRBV28 with TRBJ1-5; possible D gene TRBD1, 5 bases. Germline V lookup: CDR1 MDHEN, CDR2 SYDVKM. This CDR3 comprises 14 residues. Trimming stripped 6 bases from V and 2 bases from J, with 11 bases between. CDR3 sequence: CASSLKQGNQPQHF. Written as DNA, the CDR3 is TGTGCCAGCAGCTTGAAACAGGGCAATCAGCCCCAGCATTTT. Combining the CDR3 with reference TRBV28 and TRBJ1-5 gives the whole variable domain DVKVTQSSRYLVKRTGEKVFLECVQDMDHENMFWYRQDPGLGLRLIYFSYDVKMKEKGDIPEGYSVSREKKERFSLILESASTNQTSMYLCASSLKQGNQPQHFGDGTRLSIL.

The chain uses TRBV6-5 and TRBJ1-3, with 7 bases identical to TRBD1. Unmatched junction bases numbered 9, after V lost 8 bases and J lost 2 bases. In germline, CDR1 is MNHEY, CDR2 SVGAGI. The CDR3 runs to 15 residues. In DNA, the CDR3 is TGTGCCAGCTTCCAACAGGGGAGCGCTGGAAACACCATATATTTT. Its translation is CASFQQGSAGNTIYF.

The chain couples TRBV28 to TRBJ1-3; possible D gene TRBD1, 6 bases. Germline CDR1 and CDR2: MDHEN and SYDVKM. The CDR3 length is 18 residues. With 1 base removed from V and 3 bases from J, the gap between germline ends came to 19 bases. CDR3 loop: CASSLFPPIQGYGNTIYF. DNA of the CDR3: TGTGCCAGCAGTTTATTTCCTCCTATTCAGGGGTATGGAAACACCATATATTTT.

The sample holds a few counts of this clone. The chain carries TRBV7-8 and TRBJ1-5; no firm D call. The V gene's germline CDR1 is SGHVS and CDR2 FQNEAQ. The CDR3 length is 13 residues. Between the trimmed V and J ends, which lost 1 base and 4 bases, there was a span of 5 bases. The CDR3 nucleotides are TGTGCCAGCAGCTTAGGGCAGAATCAGCCCCAGCATTTT. Encoded protein: CASSLGQNQPQHF. Together with reference TRBV7-8 and TRBJ1-5, the CDR3 gives the full variable domain: GAGVSQSPRYKVAKRGQDVALRCDPISGHVSLFWYQQALGQGPEFLTYFQNEAQLDKSGLPSDRFFAERPEGSVSTLKIQRTQQEDSAVYLCASSLGQNQPQHFGDGTRLSIL.

This rearrangement joins TRBV7-8 to TRBJ1-1; 9 bases are shared with TRBD1. After removal of 0 bases from V and 5 bases from J, the junction contained 10 bases not matched to a gene. The germline gives CDR1 SGHVS, CDR2 FQNEAQ. This CDR3 has 17 residues. The CDR3 DNA sequence: TGTGCCAGCAGCTTAGCCCTTCGGACAGGGGAGGGGACTGAAGCTTTCTTT. Translating gives CASSLALRTGEGTEAFF.